The clone carrying this T cell receptor beta chain was detected only a few times. Its antigen is undetermined. This record comes from a study of early T cells in non-severe SARS-CoV-2 infection. Study overall: The input, bulk RNA from unsorted whole blood, was sequenced, and chains were unpaired. Study-wide results and limits: Comparison of clonotypes with VDJdb favored anti-spike CD8 responses while missing private and CD4 specificities.

Individual cDNA molecules each received unique molecular identifiers attached to them. TCRdb reprocessed the 5' RACE reads with MiXCR, giving one entry per CDR3 protein. The repertoire holds 62,000 or so distinct CDR3 sequences, with less than 10% as singletons. This CDR3 comprises 12 residues. Germline loops: CDR1 SQVTM, CDR2 ANQGSEA. V lost 7 bases to trimming and J lost 4 bases, with 10 bases between them. J is TRBJ1-4 and V is TRBV29-1; D may be TRBD1 (5 bases). The receptor's source is an adult who was a healthcare worker with PCR-confirmed SARS-CoV-2 infection or an uninfected control (not recorded which). The sequenced sample consisted of whole blood. Here the CDR3 DNA reads TGCAGCGGGGGACGGGTTAATGAAAAACTGTTTTTT. This gives the protein CSGGRVNEKLFF. The whole variable domain, remainder taken from reference TRBV29-1 and TRBJ1-4, is SAVISQKPSRDICQRGTSLTIQCQVDSQVTMMFWYRQQPGQSLTLIATANQGSEATYESGFVIDKFPISRPNLTFSTLTVSNMSPEDSSIYLCSGGRVNEKLFFGSGTQLSVL.